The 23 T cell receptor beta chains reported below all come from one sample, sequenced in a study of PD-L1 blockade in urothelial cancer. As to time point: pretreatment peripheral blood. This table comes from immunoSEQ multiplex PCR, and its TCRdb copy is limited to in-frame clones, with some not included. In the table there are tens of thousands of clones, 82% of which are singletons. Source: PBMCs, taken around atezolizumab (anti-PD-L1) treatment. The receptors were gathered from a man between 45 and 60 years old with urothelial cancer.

CDR3 amino acids: CASSLGGTGENEQFF. CDR3 nucleotides: TGTGCCAGCAGCTTAGGGGGGACGGGAGAAAATGAGCAGTTCTTC. The chain employs TRBV11-3 and TRBJ2-1; a weak D match, TRBD2 (6 bases). Germline V lookup: CDR1 SGHNT, CDR2 YENEEA. This CDR3 has 15 residues. V gave up 1 base and J gave up 7 bases, with 14 bases separating them. The complete variable domain, with remaining parts taken from reference TRBV11-3 and TRBJ2-1, reads EAGVVQSPRYKIIEKKQPVAFWCNPISGHNTLYWYLQNLGQGPELLIRYENEEAVDDSQLPKDRFSAERLKGVDSTLKIQPAELGDSAVYLCASSLGGTGENEQFFGPGTRLTVL.

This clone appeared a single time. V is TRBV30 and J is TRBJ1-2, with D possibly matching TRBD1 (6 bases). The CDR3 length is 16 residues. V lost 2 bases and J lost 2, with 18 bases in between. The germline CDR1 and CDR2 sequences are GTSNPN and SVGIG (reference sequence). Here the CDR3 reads CAWSPPGGARNYGYTF. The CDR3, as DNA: TGTGCCTGGAGTCCCCCCGGGGGGGCGCGAAACTATGGCTACACCTTC.

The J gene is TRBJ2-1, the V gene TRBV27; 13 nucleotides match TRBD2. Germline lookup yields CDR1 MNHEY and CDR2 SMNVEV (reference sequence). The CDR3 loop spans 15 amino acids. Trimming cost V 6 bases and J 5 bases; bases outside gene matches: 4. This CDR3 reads CASRRGLAGDNEQFF. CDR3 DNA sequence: TGTGCCAGCAGGCGAGGACTAGCGGGAGACAATGAGCAGTTCTTC.

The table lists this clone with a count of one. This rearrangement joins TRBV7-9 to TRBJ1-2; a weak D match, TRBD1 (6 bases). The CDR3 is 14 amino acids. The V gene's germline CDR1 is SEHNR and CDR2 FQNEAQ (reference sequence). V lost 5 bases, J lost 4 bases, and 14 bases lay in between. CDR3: CASSRETGAYGYTF. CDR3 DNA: TGTGCCAGCAGCCGAGAGACAGGCGCCTATGGCTACACCTTC.

CDR3 in amino acids: CASTVLVEKLFF. The CDR3 nucleotides read TGTGCCAGCACGGTCCTGGTTGAAAAACTGTTTTTT. The V and J genes are TRBV2 and TRBJ1-4; D unclear. Germline V gene data show CDR1 as SNHLY and CDR2 as FYNNEI. The germline V and J ends were trimmed by 7 bases and 7 bases, with 10 bases remaining between them. The CDR3 is 12 amino acids. The complete variable domain, with remaining parts taken from reference TRBV2 and TRBJ1-4, reads EPEVTQTPSHQVTQMGQEVILRCVPISNHLYFYWYRQILGQKVEFLVSFYNNEISEKSEIFDDQFSVERPDGSNFTLKIRSTKLEDSAMYFCASTVLVEKLFFGSGTQLSVL.

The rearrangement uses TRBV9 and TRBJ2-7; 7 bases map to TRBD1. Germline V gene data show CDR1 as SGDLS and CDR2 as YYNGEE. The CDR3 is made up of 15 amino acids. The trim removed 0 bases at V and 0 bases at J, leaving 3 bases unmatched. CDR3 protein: CASSVAGDSSYEQYF. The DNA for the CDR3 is TGTGCCAGCAGCGTAGCCGGGGACAGCTCCTACGAGCAGTACTTC.

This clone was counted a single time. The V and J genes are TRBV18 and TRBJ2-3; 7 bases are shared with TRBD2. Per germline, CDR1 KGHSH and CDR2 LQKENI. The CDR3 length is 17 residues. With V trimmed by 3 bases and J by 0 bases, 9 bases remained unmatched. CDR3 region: CASSPISQRGSTDTQYF. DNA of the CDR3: TGTGCCAGCTCACCTATCTCCCAGCGGGGAAGCACAGATACGCAGTATTTT.

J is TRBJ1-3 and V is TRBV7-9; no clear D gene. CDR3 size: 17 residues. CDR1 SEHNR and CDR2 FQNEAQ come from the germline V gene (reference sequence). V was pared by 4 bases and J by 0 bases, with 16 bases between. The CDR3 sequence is CASSSLGGRDSGNTIYF. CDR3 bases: TGTGCCAGCAGCTCCCTTGGAGGTAGGGACTCTGGAAACACCATATATTTT.

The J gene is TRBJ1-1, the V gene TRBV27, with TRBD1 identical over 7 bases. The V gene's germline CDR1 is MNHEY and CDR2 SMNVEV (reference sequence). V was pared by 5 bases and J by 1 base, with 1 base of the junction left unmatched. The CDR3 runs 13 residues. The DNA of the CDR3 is TGTGCCAGCAGTCGGGACAGGAACACTGAAGCTTTCTTT. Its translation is CASSRDRNTEAFF.

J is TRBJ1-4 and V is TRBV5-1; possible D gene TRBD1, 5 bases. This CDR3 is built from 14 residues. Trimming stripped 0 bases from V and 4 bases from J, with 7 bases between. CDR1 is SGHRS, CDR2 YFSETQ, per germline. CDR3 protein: CASSLARGNEKLFF. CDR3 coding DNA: TGCGCCAGCAGCTTGGCTAGGGGTAATGAAAAACTGTTTTTT.

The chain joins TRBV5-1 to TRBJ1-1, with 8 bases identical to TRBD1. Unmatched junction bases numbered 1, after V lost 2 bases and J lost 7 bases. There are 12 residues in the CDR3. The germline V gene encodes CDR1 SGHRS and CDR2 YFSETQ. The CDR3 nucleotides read TGCGCCAGCAGCTTCGACAGGGGTGAAGCTTTCTTT. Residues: CASSFDRGEAFF. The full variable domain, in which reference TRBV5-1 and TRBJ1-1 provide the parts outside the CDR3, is KAGVTQTPRYLIKTRGQQVTLSCSPISGHRSVSWYQQTPGQGLQFLFEYFSETQRNKGNFPGRFSGRQFSNSRSEMNVSTLELGDSALYLCASSFDRGEAFFGQGTRLTVV.

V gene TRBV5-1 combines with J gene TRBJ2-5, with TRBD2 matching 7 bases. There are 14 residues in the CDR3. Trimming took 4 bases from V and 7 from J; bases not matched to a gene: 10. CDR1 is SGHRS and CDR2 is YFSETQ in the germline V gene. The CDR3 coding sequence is TGCGCCAGCAGCCCTTCAGCGGGACTGCCGACCCAGTACTTC. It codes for CASSPSAGLPTQYF.

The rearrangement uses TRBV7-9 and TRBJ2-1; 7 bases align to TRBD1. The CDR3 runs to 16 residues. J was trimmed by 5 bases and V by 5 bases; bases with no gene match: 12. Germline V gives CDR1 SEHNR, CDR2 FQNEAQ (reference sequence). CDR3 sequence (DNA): TGTGCCAGCAGCAGCTTATTCAGGGGGTCGAACAATGAGCAGTTCTTC. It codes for CASSSLFRGSNNEQFF. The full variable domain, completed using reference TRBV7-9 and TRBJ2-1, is DTGVSQNPRHKITKRGQNVTFRCDPISEHNRLYWYRQTLGQGPEFLTYFQNEAQLEKSRLLSDRFSAERPKGSFSTLEIQRTEQGDSAMYLCASSSLFRGSNNEQFFGPGTRLTVL.

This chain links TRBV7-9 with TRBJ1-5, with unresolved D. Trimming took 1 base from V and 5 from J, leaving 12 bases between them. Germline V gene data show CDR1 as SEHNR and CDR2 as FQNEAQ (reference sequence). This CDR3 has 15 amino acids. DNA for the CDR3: TGTGCCAGCAGCTTAGGTCCGTTACAAGATCAGCCCCAGCATTTT. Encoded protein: CASSLGPLQDQPQHF.

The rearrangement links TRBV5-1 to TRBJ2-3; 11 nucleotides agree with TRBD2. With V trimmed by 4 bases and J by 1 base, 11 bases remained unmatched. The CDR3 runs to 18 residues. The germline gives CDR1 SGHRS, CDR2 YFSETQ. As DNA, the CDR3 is TGCGCCAGCAGCGCTAAGCCTAGCGGGGGGACAGGCACAGATACGCAGTATTTT. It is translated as CASSAKPSGGTGTDTQYF. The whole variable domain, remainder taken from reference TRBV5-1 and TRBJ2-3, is KAGVTQTPRYLIKTRGQQVTLSCSPISGHRSVSWYQQTPGQGLQFLFEYFSETQRNKGNFPGRFSGRQFSNSRSEMNVSTLELGDSALYLCASSAKPSGGTGTDTQYFGPGTRLTVL.

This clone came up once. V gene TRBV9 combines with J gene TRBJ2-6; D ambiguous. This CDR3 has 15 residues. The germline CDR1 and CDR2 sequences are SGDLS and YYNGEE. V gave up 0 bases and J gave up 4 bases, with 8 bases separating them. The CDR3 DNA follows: TGTGCCAGCAGCGTAGGGAGCCAGGGGGCCAACGTCCTGACTTTC. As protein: CASSVGSQGANVLTF. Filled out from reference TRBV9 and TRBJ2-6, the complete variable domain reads DSGVTQTPKHLITATGQRVTLRCSPRSGDLSVYWYQQSLDQGLQFLIQYYNGEERAKGNILERFSAQQFPDLHSELNLSSLELGDSALYFCASSVGSQGANVLTFGAGSRLTVL.

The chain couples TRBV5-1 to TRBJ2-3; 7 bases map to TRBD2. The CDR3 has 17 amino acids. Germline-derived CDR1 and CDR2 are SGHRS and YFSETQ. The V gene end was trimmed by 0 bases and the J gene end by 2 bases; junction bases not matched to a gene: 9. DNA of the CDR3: TGCGCCAGCAGCTTGGGGTGGCTAGCGGCTTCCACAGATACGCAGTATTTT. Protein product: CASSLGWLAASTDTQYF.

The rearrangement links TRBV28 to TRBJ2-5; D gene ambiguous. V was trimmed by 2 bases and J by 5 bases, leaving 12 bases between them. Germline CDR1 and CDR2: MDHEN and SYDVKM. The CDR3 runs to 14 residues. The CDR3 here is CASSLRQVGETQYF. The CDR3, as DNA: TGTGCCAGCAGTTTACGGCAGGTTGGGGAGACCCAGTACTTC.

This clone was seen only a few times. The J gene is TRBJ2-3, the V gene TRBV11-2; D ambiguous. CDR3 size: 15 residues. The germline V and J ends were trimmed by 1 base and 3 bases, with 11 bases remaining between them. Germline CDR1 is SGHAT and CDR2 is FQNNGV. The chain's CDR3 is CASSLVGLSTDTQYF. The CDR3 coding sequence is TGTGCCAGCAGCTTAGTCGGTTTATCGACAGATACGCAGTATTTT.

Here the CDR3 reads CASSSRVSNQPQHF. In DNA, the CDR3 is TGTGCCAGCAGCTCGCGAGTTAGCAATCAGCCCCAGCATTTT. The chain employs TRBV7-6 and TRBJ1-5; D not resolved. V lost 4 bases and J lost 0, with 7 bases in between. Germline V CDR1 and CDR2: SGHVS, FNYEAQ. The CDR3 is 14 residues long.

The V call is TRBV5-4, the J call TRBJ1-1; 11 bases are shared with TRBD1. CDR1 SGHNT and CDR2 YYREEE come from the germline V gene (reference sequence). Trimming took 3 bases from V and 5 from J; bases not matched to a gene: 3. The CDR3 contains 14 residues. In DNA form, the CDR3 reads TGTGCCAGCAGCTCCCGGGACAGGGGGACTGAAGCTTTCTTT. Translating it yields CASSSRDRGTEAFF.

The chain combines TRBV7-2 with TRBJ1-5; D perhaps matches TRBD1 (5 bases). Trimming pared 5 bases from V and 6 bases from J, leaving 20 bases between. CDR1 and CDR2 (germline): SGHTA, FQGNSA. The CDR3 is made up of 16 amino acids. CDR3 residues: CASSPAAGVGSQPQHF. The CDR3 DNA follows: TGTGCCAGCAGCCCCGCGGCGGGGGTAGGTAGTCAGCCCCAGCATTTT. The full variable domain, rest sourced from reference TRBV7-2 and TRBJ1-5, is GAGVSQSPSNKVTEKGKDVELRCDPISGHTALYWYRQSLGQGLEFLIYFQGNSAPDKSGLPSDRFSAERTGGSVSTLTIQRTQQEDSAVYLCASSPAAGVGSQPQHFGDGTRLSIL.

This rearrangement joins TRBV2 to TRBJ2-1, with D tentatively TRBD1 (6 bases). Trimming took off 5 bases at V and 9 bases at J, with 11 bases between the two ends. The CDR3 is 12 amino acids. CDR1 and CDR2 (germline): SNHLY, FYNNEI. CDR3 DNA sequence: TGTGCCAGCAGTTTACAGGGCCGTGAGCAGTTCTTC. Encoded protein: CASSLQGREQFF.